The rows below give T cell receptor beta chains drawn from one sample of a study of blood T cell repertoires in COVID-19. Using immunoSEQ multiplex PCR, the repertoire was profiled, and TCRdb retains in-frame clones only, with some absent. The repertoire consists of some 260,000 clones, with approximately 90% occurring once and the leading ten covering approximately 1.6%. Sequenced: PBMCs or T cells enriched from blood (not recorded which). These receptor sequences come from a man in his forties who had recovered from COVID-19. The conserved cysteine and the conserved F or W are not part of the CDR3 here.

TRBV2	TRBJ2-7	ASMPETYEQY
TRBV11-2	TRBJ1-5	ASSSYSNQPQH
TRBV27	TRBJ1-2	ASSHKAGRRRQDYGYT
TRBV2	TRBJ1-5	ASSDNRVKGNQPQH
TRBV11-3	TRBJ2-3	ASSQGGSGGGTDTQY
TRBV18	TRBJ1-2	ASSPLTGGGEGYYGYT
TRBV29-1	TRBJ1-2	SVAARANYGYT
TRBV28	TRBJ2-7	ASSLRQGAREQY
TRBV6-4	TRBJ1-6	ASSTGQGNSPLH
TRBV4-2	TRBJ1-5	ASSQNGQRNQPQH
TRBV7-9	TRBJ2-5	ASAGQETQY
TRBV30	TRBJ1-2	AWMDRPYGYT
TRBV3-1/TRBV3-2	TRBJ2-7	ASSQSVIWSGGLN
TRBV25-1	TRBJ1-1	ASRKNRANTEAF
TRBV2	TRBJ2-7	ASSVGGRSYEQY
TRBV7-8	TRBJ2-1	ASSTLDRAEQF
TRBV6-2/TRBV6-3	TRBJ1-1	ASSYPFSEAF
TRBV7-9	TRBJ2-5	ASSLVTPQETQY
TRBV5-1	TRBJ2-5	ASSLWPNPKQETQY
TRBV28	TRBJ2-1	ASSALAGGTNEQF
TRBV7-7	TRBJ2-2	ASSLSSGSTGELF
TRBV6-5	TRBJ1-4	ASRDRGHEKLF
TRBV7-7	TRBJ2-5	ASSPGTGGAIETQY
TRBV27	TRBJ2-7	ATMTNSGYYEQY
TRBV7-3	TRBJ2-1	ASSLRTSGVGEQF
TRBV27	TRBJ2-7	ASSLSGAALEQY
TRBV6-1	TRBJ1-2	ASSEGGLYGYT
TRBV18	TRBJ1-2	ASSQGGLYGYT
TRBV11-1	TRBJ2-7	ASSLGGHEQY
TRBV6-2/TRBV6-3	TRBJ1-1	ASSYPRGAFCMNTEAF
TRBV28	TRBJ1-4	ASTIPDRTNEKLF
TRBV11-2	TRBJ2-7	ASSVIRGTVSSYEQY
TRBV6-4	TRBJ1-5	ASSDSRRRQSQPQH
TRBV18	TRBJ2-1	ASSQEGTTNEQF
TRBV30	TRBJ1-6	AWSVQGFVSLH
TRBV9	TRBJ1-6	ASRETGNSPLH
TRBV4-1	TRBJ1-6	ASSQVNGSPLH
TRBV7-2	TRBJ2-5	ASSLNGGGRARETQY
TRBV7-9	TRBJ2-7	ASRRGGSLLYEQY
TRBV28	TRBJ2-1	ASSPRDWYNEQF
TRBV19	TRBJ1-6	ASSIDRAPRQGRVLH
TRBV12-5	TRBJ1-3	ASGSGGPGNTIY
TRBV5-6	TRBJ2-5	ASSPGGSQETQY
TRBV10-3	TRBJ1-1	AIREVGHLNTEAF
TRBV9	TRBJ2-1	ASSTTPVRSVENEQF
TRBV7-9	TRBJ2-1	ASTPLAGGIYNEQF
TRBV6-5	TRBJ1-6	ASSLGAQSPLH
TRBV7-6	TRBJ2-5	ASSLVLAGAGETQY
TRBV21-1	TRBJ2-7	ASRFDRRTYEQY
TRBV28	TRBJ1-2	ASSLNPPYGYT
TRBV11-2	TRBJ2-3	ASSLGTSLRTQY
TRBV7-2	TRBJ1-2	ASSPSDSFYGYT
TRBV19	TRBJ1-4	ASSPFGTGNEKLF